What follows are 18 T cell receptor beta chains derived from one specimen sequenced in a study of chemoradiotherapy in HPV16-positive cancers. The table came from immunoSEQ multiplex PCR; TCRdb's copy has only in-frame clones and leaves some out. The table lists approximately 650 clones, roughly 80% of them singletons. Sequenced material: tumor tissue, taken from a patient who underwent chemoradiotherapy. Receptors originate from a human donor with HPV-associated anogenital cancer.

This CDR3 is CASSEGMGQVQFF. CDR3 nucleotide sequence: TGTGCCAGCAGTGAGGGGATGGGACAGGTCCAGTTCTTC. This chain joins TRBV2 and TRBJ2-1, with 8 bases identical to TRBD1. This CDR3 spans 13 amino acids. The germline V gene has CDR1 SNHLY and CDR2 FYNNEI. After removal of 3 bases from V and 13 bases from J, the junction contained 8 bases not matched to a gene.

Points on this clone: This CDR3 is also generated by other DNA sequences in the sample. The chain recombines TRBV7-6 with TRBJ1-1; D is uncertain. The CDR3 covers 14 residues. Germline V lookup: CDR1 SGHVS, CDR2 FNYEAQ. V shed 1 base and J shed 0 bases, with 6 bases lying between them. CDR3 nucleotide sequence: TGTGCCAGCAGCTTAGAGGCAGTGAACACTGAAGCTTTCTTT. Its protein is CASSLEAVNTEAFF.

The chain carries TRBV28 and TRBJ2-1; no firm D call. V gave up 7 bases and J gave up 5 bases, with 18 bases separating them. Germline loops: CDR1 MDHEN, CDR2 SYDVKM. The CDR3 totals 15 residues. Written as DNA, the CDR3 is TGTGCCAGCATCCGAAATTGGGCCTTGCACAATGAGCAGTTCTTC. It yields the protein CASIRNWALHNEQFF.

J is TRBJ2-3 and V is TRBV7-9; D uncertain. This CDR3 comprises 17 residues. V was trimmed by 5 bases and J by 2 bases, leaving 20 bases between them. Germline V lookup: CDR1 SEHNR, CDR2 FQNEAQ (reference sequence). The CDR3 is CASSTSPQVVHTDTQYF. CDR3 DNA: TGTGCCAGCAGCACCTCTCCGCAGGTCGTCCACACAGATACGCAGTATTTT.

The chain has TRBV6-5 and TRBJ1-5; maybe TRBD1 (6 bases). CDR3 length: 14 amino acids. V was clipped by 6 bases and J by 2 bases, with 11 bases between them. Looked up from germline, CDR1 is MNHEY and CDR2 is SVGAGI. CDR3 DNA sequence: TGTGCCAGCAGCCCGGACAGAGGCAATCAGCCCCAGCATTTT. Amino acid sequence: CASSPDRGNQPQHF.

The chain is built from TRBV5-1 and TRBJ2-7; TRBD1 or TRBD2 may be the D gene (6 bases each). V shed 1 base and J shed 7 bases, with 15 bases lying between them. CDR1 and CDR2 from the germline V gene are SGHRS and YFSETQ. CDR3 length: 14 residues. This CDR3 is CASSLISGAGEQYF. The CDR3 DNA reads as TGCGCCAGCAGCTTGATCTCGGGGGCAGGGGAGCAGTACTTC.

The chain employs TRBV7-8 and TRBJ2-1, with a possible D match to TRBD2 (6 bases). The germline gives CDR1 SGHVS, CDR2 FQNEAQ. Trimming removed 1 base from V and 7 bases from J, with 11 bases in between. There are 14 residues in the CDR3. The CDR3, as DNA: TGTGCCAGCAGCTTAGGATTGACTAGTAATGAGCAGTTCTTC. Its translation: CASSLGLTSNEQFF.

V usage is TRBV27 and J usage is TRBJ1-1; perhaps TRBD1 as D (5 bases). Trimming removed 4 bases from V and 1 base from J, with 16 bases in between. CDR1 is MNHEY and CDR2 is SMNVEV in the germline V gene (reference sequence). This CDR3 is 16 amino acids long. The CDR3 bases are TGTGCCAGCAGTTCCCTGAGCCGGGGGGGGAACACTGAAGCTTTCTTT. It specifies CASSSLSRGGNTEAFF.

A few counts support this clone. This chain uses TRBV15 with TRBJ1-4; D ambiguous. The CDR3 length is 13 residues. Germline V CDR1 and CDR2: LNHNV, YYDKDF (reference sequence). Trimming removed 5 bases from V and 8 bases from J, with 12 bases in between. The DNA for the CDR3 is TGTGCCACCAGCCAGTCCAGTGGGGAAAAACTGTTTTTT. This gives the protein CATSQSSGEKLFF.

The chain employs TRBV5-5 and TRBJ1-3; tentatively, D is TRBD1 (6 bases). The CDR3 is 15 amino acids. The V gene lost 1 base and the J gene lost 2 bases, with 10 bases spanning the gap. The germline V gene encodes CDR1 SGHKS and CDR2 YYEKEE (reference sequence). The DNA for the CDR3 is TGTGCCAGCAGCTTGAGGGGGGACCCTGGAAACACCATATATTTT. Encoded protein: CASSLRGDPGNTIYF.

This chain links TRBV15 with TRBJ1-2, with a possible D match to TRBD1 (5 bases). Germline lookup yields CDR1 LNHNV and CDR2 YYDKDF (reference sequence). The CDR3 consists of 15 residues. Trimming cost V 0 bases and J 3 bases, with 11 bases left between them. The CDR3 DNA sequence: TGTGCCACCAGCAGAGATCGCCCGGGGCACTATGGCTACACCTTC. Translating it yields CATSRDRPGHYGYTF. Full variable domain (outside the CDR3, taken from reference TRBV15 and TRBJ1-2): DAMVIQNPRYQVTQFGKPVTLSCSQTLNHNVMYWYQQKSSQAPKLLFHYYDKDFNNEADTPDNFQSRRPNTSFCFLDIRSPGLGDTAMYLCATSRDRPGHYGYTFGSGTRLTVV.

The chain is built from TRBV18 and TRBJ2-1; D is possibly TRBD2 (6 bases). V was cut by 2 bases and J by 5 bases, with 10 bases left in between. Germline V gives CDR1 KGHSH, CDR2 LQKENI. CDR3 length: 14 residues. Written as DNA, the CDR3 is TGTGCCAGCTCACCAGTCGGCGGGGACAATGAGCAGTTCTTC. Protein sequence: CASSPVGGDNEQFF.

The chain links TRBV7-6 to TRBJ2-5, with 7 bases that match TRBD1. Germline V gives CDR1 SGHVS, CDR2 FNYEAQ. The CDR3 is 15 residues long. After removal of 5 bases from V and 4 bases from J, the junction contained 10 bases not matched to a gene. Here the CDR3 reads CASSLRQGQRETQYF. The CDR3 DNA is TGTGCCAGCAGCCTCAGACAGGGTCAACGAGAGACCCAGTACTTC. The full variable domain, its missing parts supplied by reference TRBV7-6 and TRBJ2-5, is GAGVSQSPRYKVTKRGQDVALRCDPISGHVSLYWYRQALGQGPEFLTYFNYEAQQDKSGLPNDRFSAERPEGSISTLTIQRTEQRDSAMYRCASSLRQGQRETQYFGPGTRLLVL.

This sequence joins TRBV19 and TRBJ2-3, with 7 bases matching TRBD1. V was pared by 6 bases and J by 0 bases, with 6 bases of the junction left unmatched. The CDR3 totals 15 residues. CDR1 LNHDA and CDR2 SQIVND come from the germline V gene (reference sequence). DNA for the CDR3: TGTGCCAGTAGGAAAGACAGGGCTAGCACAGATACGCAGTATTTT. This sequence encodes CASRKDRASTDTQYF.

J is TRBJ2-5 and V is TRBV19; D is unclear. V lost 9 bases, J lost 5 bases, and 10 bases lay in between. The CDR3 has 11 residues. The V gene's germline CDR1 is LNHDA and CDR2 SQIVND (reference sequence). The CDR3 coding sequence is TGTGCCAGCAGCCGGTGGGAGACCCAGTACTTC. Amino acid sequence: CASSRWETQYF. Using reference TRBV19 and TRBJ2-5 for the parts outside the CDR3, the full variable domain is DGGITQSPKYLFRKEGQNVTLSCEQNLNHDAMYWYRQDPGQGLRLIYYSQIVNDFQKGDIAEGYSVSREKKESFPLTVTSAQKNPTAFYLCASSRWETQYFGPGTRLLVL.

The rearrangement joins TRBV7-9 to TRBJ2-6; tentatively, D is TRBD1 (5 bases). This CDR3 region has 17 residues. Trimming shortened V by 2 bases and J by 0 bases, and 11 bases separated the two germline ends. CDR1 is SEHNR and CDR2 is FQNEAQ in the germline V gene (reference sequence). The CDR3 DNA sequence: TGTGCCAGCAGCTTATTGTACAGGAGCTCTGGGGCCAACGTCCTGACTTTC. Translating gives CASSLLYRSSGANVLTF.

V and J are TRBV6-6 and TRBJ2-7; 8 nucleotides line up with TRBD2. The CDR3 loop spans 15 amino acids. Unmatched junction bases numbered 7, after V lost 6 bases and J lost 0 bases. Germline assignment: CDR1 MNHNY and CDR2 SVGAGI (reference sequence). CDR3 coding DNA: TGTGCCAGCAGGCGGCAGGGGACTAGCTCCTACGAGCAGTACTTC. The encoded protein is CASRRQGTSSYEQYF.

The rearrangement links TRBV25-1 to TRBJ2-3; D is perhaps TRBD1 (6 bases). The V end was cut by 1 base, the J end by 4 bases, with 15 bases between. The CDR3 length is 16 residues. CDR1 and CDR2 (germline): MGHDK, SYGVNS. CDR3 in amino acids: CASSEFSGDEADTQYF. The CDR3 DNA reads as TGTGCCAGCAGTGAATTTTCAGGGGATGAGGCAGATACGCAGTATTTT.